This is a list of T cell receptor beta chains from one sample in a study of cytomegalovirus exposure and HLA in healthy donors. Method: immunoSEQ multiplex PCR; TCRdb's copy keeps in-frame clones and lacks some. Seen here are some 85,000 clones, under 80% observed once, and the top ten hold 1.1% to 1.5%. The material sequenced was PBMCs. Source of these receptors: a male donor in good health and CMV-seronegative. Each CDR3 is given with its conserved first and last residue. The D gene is left open where the match is weak. Size is omitted from some rows. Given values are once, few, many or a class for expanded clones.

18,TRBJ2-6,TRBD1,NA,TRBV29-1,TGCAGCGTTGAAGTCCGGGACAGGGGGCATTCTGGGGCCAACGTCCTGACTTTC,CSVEVRDRGHSGANVLTF
15,TRBJ2-5,TRBD2,NA,TRBV7-2,TGTGCCAGCAGCTTTAGCGGGAGGGCGGGGGAGACCCAGTACTTC,CASSFSGRAGETQYF
13,TRBJ1-1,NA,few,TRBV6-5,TGTGCCAGCGGAGGCCAGAAATACACTGAAGCTTTCTTT,CASGGQKYTEAFF
11,TRBJ2-7,NA,NA,TRBV28,TGTGCCAGCACTACCACCTACGAGCAGTACTTC,CASTTTYEQYF
16,TRBJ2-7,TRBD2,NA,TRBV27,TGTGCCAGCAGTTCCCCTGCTAGCGGGAGAGGGTACGAGCAGTACTTC,CASSSPASGRGYEQYF
13,TRBJ2-7,TRBD2,large,TRBV27,TGTGCCAGCAGTTCCGGGACTAGCTACGAGCAGTACTTC,CASSSGTSYEQYF
15,TRBJ1-5,NA,NA,TRBV4-1,TGCGCCAGCAGCCAAGGCAGGGGAGCGCATCAGCCCCAGCATTTT,CASSQGRGAHQPQHF
15,TRBJ2-1,TRBD1,once,TRBV7-2,TGTGCCAGCAGCCCTGGACAGGGTCCAGGGAATGAGCAGTTCTTC,CASSPGQGPGNEQFF
15,TRBJ2-1,TRBD2,NA,TRBV10-2,TGCGCCAGCAGTGTCACGCGGGGGATCTACAATGAGCAGTTCTTC,CASSVTRGIYNEQFF
15,TRBJ2-1,NA,NA,TRBV6-1,TGTGCCAGCATTCCCCAGGGCATGATCTACAATGAGCAGTTCTTC,CASIPQGMIYNEQFF
19,TRBJ1-4,TRBD1,NA,TRBV28,TGTGCCAGCAGTCTTACAGCGAGACAGGGGGCGTCGCTCACCGAAAAACTGTTTTTT,CASSLTARQGASLTEKLFF
14,TRBJ2-2,TRBD1,once,TRBV6-5,TGTGCCAGCAGCGCGACAGGGGGAACCGGGGAGCTGTTTTTT,CASSATGGTGELFF
15,TRBJ2-3,NA,NA,TRBV9,TGTGCCAGCAGCCCCCCGGGGGGACAGGCCTTTACGCAGTATTTT,CASSPPGGQAFTQYF
11,TRBJ1-5,NA,once,TRBV2,TGTGCCTCAGGGGGCAATCAGCCCCAGCATTTT,CASGGNQPQHF
16,TRBJ1-5,NA,NA,TRBV4-1,TGCGCCAGCAGCCAAGTGGGGAGGGCGAGCAATCAGCCCCAGCATTTT,CASSQVGRASNQPQHF
15,TRBJ2-1,NA,NA,TRBV7-8,TGTGCCAGCAGCTTAGAAGGGAGCGTCTACAATGAGCAGTTCTTC,CASSLEGSVYNEQFF
15,TRBJ2-7,NA,NA,TRBV7-2,TGTGCCAGCAGCTTAGGAAGGGGCGGCTCCTACGAGCAGTACTTC,CASSLGRGGSYEQYF
11,TRBJ2-3,NA,few,TRBV30,TGTGCCTGGGGGACTACAGATACGCAGTATTTT,CAWGTTDTQYF
14,TRBJ1-1,NA,NA,TRBV11-2,TGTGCCAGCAGCTCGACGGACTTCAACACTGAAGCTTTCTTT,CASSSTDFNTEAFF
12,TRBJ1-1,NA,NA,TRBV6-5,TGTGCCAGCACCGGAGGGGACACTGAAGCTTTCTTT,CASTGGDTEAFF
13,TRBJ1-1,NA,few,TRBV9,TGTGCCAGCAGTACCAGGGAATACACTGAAGCTTTCTTT,CASSTREYTEAFF
18,TRBJ1-4,TRBD1,NA,TRBV28,TGTGCCAGCAGTTTATTGAACAGGGGCACTTCAACTAATGAAAAACTGTTTTTT,CASSLLNRGTSTNEKLFF
13,TRBJ1-5,NA,once,TRBV6-6,TGTGCCAGCAGTCCCCCGTCCAATCAGCCCCAGCATTTT,CASSPPSNQPQHF
22,TRBJ1-4,TRBD1,NA,TRBV13,TGTGCCAGCAGCCTAAGATACCCTACAGGGGTTACCCAAGCTGCAACTAATGAAAAACTGTTTTTT,CASSLRYPTGVTQAATNEKLFF
14,TRBJ1-6,NA,NA,TRBV7-2,TGTGCCAGCAGCCAACGGCAGGGCAATTCACCCCTCCACTTT,CASSQRQGNSPLHF
16,TRBJ1-1,NA,NA,TRBV9,TGTGCCAGCAGCGCCTCCCCGGCGACAGTGAACACTGAAGCTTTCTTT,CASSASPATVNTEAFF
13,TRBJ1-1,NA,NA,TRBV6-1,TGTGCCAGCCTCCCGACAGTAAACACTGAAGCTTTCTTT,CASLPTVNTEAFF
15,TRBJ1-5,NA,NA,TRBV2,TGTGCCAGCATGGCAACAGATGGGTTGAATCAGCCCCAGCATTTT,CASMATDGLNQPQHF
14,TRBJ1-2,NA,NA,TRBV5-6,TGTGCCAGCAGCTTGCAGGGGTACGGCTATGGCTACACCTTC,CASSLQGYGYGYTF
15,TRBJ2-3,NA,NA,TRBV5-4,TGTGCCAGCAGCCCGGACAACAAACGCACAGATACGCAGTATTTT,CASSPDNKRTDTQYF
15,TRBJ1-1,TRBD1,NA,TRBV4-3,TGCGCCAGCAGCCACGCATCAGGGGGGCTTCGAGAAGCTTTCTTT,CASSHASGGLREAFF
14,TRBJ2-1,NA,NA,TRBV13,TGTGCCAGCAGCTCCTTGGGGGGGGCGGGTGAGCAGTTCTTC,CASSSLGGAGEQFF
13,TRBJ2-2,TRBD2,few,TRBV25-1,TGTGCCAGCAGTCCACCCAGGGAGGGAGAGCTGTTTTTT,CASSPPREGELFF
11,TRBJ2-7,NA,NA,TRBV11-2,TGTGCCAGCAGCTTAGCGTACGAGCAGTACTTC,CASSLAYEQYF
17,TRBJ2-1,TRBD2,NA,TRBV7-3,TGTGCCAGCAGCTCTGGACTAGCGGGGGGGCAGAGGAATGAGCAGTTCTTC,CASSSGLAGGQRNEQFF
18,TRBJ2-7,NA,NA,TRBV7-2,TGTGCCAGCAGCTTGAAGGGAGTGACCGCCCTTAGCACCTACGAGCAGTACTTC,CASSLKGVTALSTYEQYF
12,TRBJ2-1,NA,NA,TRBV28,TGTGCCAGCACCCATACGGGAAATGAGCAGTTCTTC,CASTHTGNEQFF
15,TRBJ1-1,TRBD1,NA,TRBV29-1,TGCAGCGCCGTACGTCGGGACAGGGGGCACACTGAAGCTTTCTTT,CSAVRRDRGHTEAFF
11,TRBJ1-1,NA,NA,TRBV6-5,TGTGCCAGCAGCTTACAGGGTGAAGCTTTCTTT,CASSLQGEAFF
15,TRBJ1-4,NA,NA,TRBV29-1,TGCAGCGCCGATGATGGGGGGAGCGGGAATGAAAAACTGTTTTTT,CSADDGGSGNEKLFF
12,TRBJ2-3,NA,NA,TRBV9,TGTGCCAGCAGTGGGACAACAGATACGCAGTATTTT,CASSGTTDTQYF
14,TRBJ1-2,TRBD1,NA,TRBV18,TGTGCCAGCTCACCTGCGACAGGGGACGGTGGCTACACCTTC,CASSPATGDGGYTF
14,TRBJ2-1,NA,NA,TRBV27,TGTGCCAGCAGTTTATCCCGACTGATCAATGAGCAGTTCTTC,CASSLSRLINEQFF
14,TRBJ2-7,NA,NA,TRBV27,TGTGCCAGCACCGGACTGCCCTTCTCCTACGAGCAGTACTTC,CASTGLPFSYEQYF
15,TRBJ1-2,NA,NA,TRBV4-1,TGCGCCAGCAGCCAGTGGGCAGGCGAAGACTATGGCTACACCTTC,CASSQWAGEDYGYTF
14,TRBJ2-7,NA,NA,TRBV28,TGTGCCAGCAGCCTCCCCGGAGGTTCCTACGAGCAGTACTTC,CASSLPGGSYEQYF
13,TRBJ2-1,NA,NA,TRBV18,TGTGCCAGCTCTCTCGGGGTTGACAATGAGCAGTTCTTC,CASSLGVDNEQFF
12,TRBJ2-7,NA,NA,TRBV9,TGTGCCAGCAGCTCCCGATCCTACGAGCAGTACTTC,CASSSRSYEQYF
20,TRBJ2-3,TRBD2,NA,TRBV7-7,TGTGCCAGCAGCCTAGGGACTAGCGGGAGAAGGGAATTAAGCACAGATACGCAGTATTTT,CASSLGTSGRRELSTDTQYF
14,TRBJ2-3,TRBD1,NA,TRBV6-6,TGTGCCAGCAGTTATTTGACAGGGCAAGATACGCAGTATTTT,CASSYLTGQDTQYF
14,TRBJ1-2,TRBD1,NA,TRBV25-1,TGTGCCAGCAGCACCGGACAGGGGGCCTATGGCTACACCTTC,CASSTGQGAYGYTF
16,TRBJ1-5,NA,NA,TRBV15,TGTGCCACCAGCCGGACAAAACTCAATAGCAATCAGCCCCAGCATTTT,CATSRTKLNSNQPQHF
14,TRBJ2-5,TRBD2,few,TRBV25-1,TGTGCCAGCAGCTCAGCGGCGGGGGGGGAGACCCAGTACTTC,CASSSAAGGETQYF
17,TRBJ2-5,TRBD2,NA,TRBV7-2,TGTGCCAGCAGCTTTTCCCCAGCGGGGGCGGGCGAAGAGACCCAGTACTTC,CASSFSPAGAGEETQYF
16,TRBJ2-1,TRBD1,NA,TRBV27,TGTGCCAGCAGTCCATTCGACAGGGGGGGTTACAATGAGCAGTTCTTC,CASSPFDRGGYNEQFF